This T cell receptor beta chain was captured in a study of cytomegalovirus exposure and HLA in healthy donors. This CDR3 is 15 amino acids long. Germline V CDR1 and CDR2: SGHRS, YFSETQ. The junction had 9 bases not matched to a gene; V was cut back by 2 bases and J by 8 bases. Study findings and constraints: In a later analysis, TCR association rates varied by HLA locus: DRB1 most, HLA-C fewest. The authors listed 150 to 200 TCR beta chains as cytomegalovirus-associated.

As regards this clone: The antigen remains unidentified.

Primers: 60 Vbeta forward and 13 Jbeta reverse. Generated by immunoSEQ multiplex PCR, the TCRdb table keeps only in-frame clones and is missing some. The sample's table shows 150,000 to 200,000 clones. The chain uses TRBV5-1 and TRBJ2-1, with 8 bases lining up with TRBD2. The source is a boy under 18 in good health and CMV-seronegative. What was sequenced was PBMCs. For the CDR3, the DNA is TGCGCCAGCAGCTTCGGCGGGGGGTTGGGCGATGAGCAGTTCTTC. Residues: CASSFGGGLGDEQFF.